This TCR beta chain originates from a study of blood T cell repertoires in COVID-19. Study-wide background: Some COVID-19 samples were acute and others convalescent; all came from the United States, Italy and Spain.

Germline-derived CDR1 and CDR2 are GTSNPN and SVGIG (reference sequence). Trimming shortened V by 0 bases and J by 2 bases, and 5 bases separated the two germline ends. This CDR3 has 12 residues. Original processing notes: Amplifying reference gene primers gave estimates of nucleated cell counts. Using immunoSEQ multiplex PCR, the repertoire was profiled, and TCRdb retains in-frame clones only, with some absent. That table gives V, J and clone size, and the DNA gave D and trimming. The data contain 310,000 or so clones, 85% to 90% of them seen just once; the ten biggest clones take up around 11%. Seattle-derived patients entered the study during active infection and were followed longitudinally. This clone occurred a few times.

V and J are TRBV30 and TRBJ2-7, with D unresolved. This TCR was recovered from a woman aged 25-40 years with COVID-19, enrolled during active disease. Material: peripheral blood. In nucleotides, the CDR3 is TGTGCCTGGAGTGTAGCCACCTACGAGCAGTACTTC. This translates into CAWSVATYEQYF. The variable domain in full, with the rest retrieved from reference TRBV30 and TRBJ2-7, is SQTIHQWPATLVQPVGSPLSLECTVEGTSNPNLYWYRQAAGRGLQLLFYSVGIGQISSEVPQNLSASRPQDRQFILSSKKLLLSDSGFYLCAWSVATYEQYFGPGTRLTVT.